Following are 30 T cell receptor beta chains from one sample sequenced in a study of blood T cells in healthy people across ages. Next came a second PCR, run for roughly 7 to 12 cycles, which used a sample-barcoded 5' primer along with a J-beta primer mix. TCRdb independently ran MiXCR on the 5' RACE reads; one entry per CDR3 protein. The sample contains hundreds of thousands of distinct CDR3 sequences, around 46% of which appear only once. The sequenced material came from blood. The origin of the receptors is a man aged 30 to 45 in good health.

This clonotype was counted a few times. This rearrangement joins TRBV11-2 to TRBJ2-7; possibly TRBD2 for D (6 bases). The CDR3 runs 12 residues. Between the trimmed V and J ends, which lost 3 bases and 10 bases, there was a span of 13 bases. Germline CDR1 reads SGHAT; CDR2 reads FQNNGV. CDR3 region: CASSFDGTSQYF. The CDR3 DNA reads TGTGCCAGCAGCTTTGACGGGACTTCCCAGTACTTC.

This sequence joins TRBV4-1 and TRBJ2-3; 8 nucleotides line up with TRBD1. CDR1 MGHRA and CDR2 YSYEKL come from the germline V gene. Trimming removed 4 bases from V and 0 bases from J; junction bases left unmatched: 9. The length of the CDR3 is 17 residues. CDR3 protein: CASSPSFGQGSTDTQYF. CDR3 sequence (DNA): TGCGCCAGCAGCCCTTCCTTCGGACAGGGTAGCACAGATACGCAGTATTTT.

The chain uses TRBV14 and TRBJ2-1, with 7 bases fitting TRBD2. The V gene's germline CDR1 is SGHDN and CDR2 FVKESK. The junction had 6 bases not matched to a gene; V was cut back by 4 bases and J by 9 bases. There are 13 residues in the CDR3. The CDR3 nucleotides are TGTGCCAGCAGCCCCCGGGGGGATCCTGAGCAGTTCTTC. This encodes CASSPRGDPEQFF.

The V call is TRBV3-1, the J call TRBJ1-2; 9 bases match TRBD1. CDR3 length: 14 residues. Germline V gene sequence: CDR1 LGHDT, CDR2 YNNKEL (reference sequence). J gave up 8 bases and V 6 bases, and 10 bases lay outside the gene matches. CDR3 in DNA: TGTGCCAGCAGGAGACCGGGACAGGGTAACGGCTACACCTTC. Residues: CASRRPGQGNGYTF.

This chain links TRBV4-1 with TRBJ2-7; D not certain. This CDR3 has 15 residues. V gave up 0 bases and J gave up 6 bases, with 15 bases separating them. Germline V gene sequence: CDR1 MGHRA, CDR2 YSYEKL. Here the CDR3 reads CASSQEQPDTFEQYF. DNA of the CDR3: TGCGCCAGCAGCCAAGAGCAGCCGGATACCTTCGAGCAGTACTTC.

V is TRBV12-3 or TRBV12-4 and J is TRBJ2-5; 8 positions match TRBD2. The CDR3 contains 17 residues. The J segment lost 0 bases and the V segment lost 8 bases, leaving 14 bases of the junction unmatched. The CDR3 coding sequence is TGTGCCAGCGGGGCCCTAGCGGGCCTACCTAACCAAGAGACCCAGTACTTC. Protein sequence: CASGALAGLPNQETQYF.

This chain connects TRBV7-2 to TRBJ2-3; no clear D. Germline V lookup: CDR1 SGHTA, CDR2 FQGNSA. Trimming cost V 2 bases and J 1 base, with 10 bases left between them. This CDR3 contains 15 residues. The CDR3 DNA is TGTGCCAGCAGCTTAATGTATAGAGGCACAGATACGCAGTATTTT. This sequence encodes CASSLMYRGTDTQYF.

This chain links TRBV28 with TRBJ1-1; tentative D call: TRBD1 (6 bases). Trimming removed 5 bases from V and 8 bases from J, with 12 bases in between. The CDR3 has 12 residues. Germline CDR1 and CDR2: MDHEN and SYDVKM. CDR3 sequence: CASSVLQGEAFF. DNA for the CDR3: TGTGCCAGCAGTGTCCTCCAGGGGGAAGCTTTCTTT.

V is TRBV20-1 and J is TRBJ2-5; no firm D call. Germline loops: CDR1 DFQATT, CDR2 SNEGSKA (reference sequence). CDR3 size: 15 residues. V dropped 3 bases and J dropped 3 bases, with 17 bases sitting between them. The CDR3 spells CSASSPRGREETQYF. The DNA for the CDR3 is TGCAGTGCTAGTTCGCCGAGAGGCCGAGAAGAGACCCAGTACTTC.

This clonotype was found many times. The rearrangement uses TRBV7-2 and TRBJ2-7; D gene unclear. Trimming left V 1 base short and J 2 bases short, with 6 bases between. CDR1 is SGHTA, CDR2 FQGNSA, per germline. The CDR3 extends over 13 amino acids. CDR3 sequence: CASSLGRAYEQYF. For the CDR3, the DNA is TGTGCCAGCAGCTTAGGGCGTGCCTACGAGCAGTACTTC. Full variable domain (remainder filled in from reference TRBV7-2 and TRBJ2-7): GAGVSQSPSNKVTEKGKDVELRCDPISGHTALYWYRQSLGQGLEFLIYFQGNSAPDKSGLPSDRFSAERTGGSVSTLTIQRTQQEDSAVYLCASSLGRAYEQYFGPGTRLTVT.

The chain couples TRBV29-1 to TRBJ1-2; D unresolved. The ends were cut back, 1 base at V and 4 bases at J, with 4 bases in the middle. The germline V gene encodes CDR1 SQVTM and CDR2 ANQGSEA. The CDR3 has 11 residues. The CDR3 bases are TGCAGCGTTGAAGTAGGCTATGGCTACACCTTC. Encoded protein: CSVEVGYGYTF.

V usage is TRBV6-5 and J usage is TRBJ2-1, with 9 nucleotides matching TRBD2. The V and J ends lost 2 bases and 4 bases, in that order; junction bases with no gene match: 9. Germline V lookup: CDR1 MNHEY, CDR2 SVGAGI. The CDR3 sequence is 17 residues long. The CDR3 region is CASSYGRSGLAYNEQFF. The CDR3 region has the DNA TGTGCCAGCAGTTACGGGCGATCGGGACTAGCTTACAATGAGCAGTTCTTC.

The chain links TRBV4-2 to TRBJ2-1, with D hard to call. This CDR3 is built from 12 residues. Trimming cost V 1 base and J 7 bases, with 5 bases left between them. CDR1 LGHNA and CDR2 YNFKEQ come from the germline V gene. Here the CDR3 DNA reads TGTGCCAGCAGCCAAGTACCGAATGAGCAGTTCTTC. Its protein is CASSQVPNEQFF.

This clonotype has a handful of counts. The V gene is TRBV20-1, the J gene TRBJ2-1, with D unresolved. V was trimmed by 3 bases and J by 0 bases, leaving 9 bases between them. The CDR3 has 14 residues. Germline CDR1 and CDR2: DFQATT and SNEGSKA (reference sequence). For the CDR3, the DNA is TGCAGTGCTAGTCCAGGCGGCTCCTACAATGAGCAGTTCTTC. Translation gives CSASPGGSYNEQFF.

The CDR3 is CASSLSGQGNTGELFF. The CDR3 DNA reads as TGTGCCAGCAGTTTATCGGGACAGGGGAACACCGGGGAGCTGTTTTTT. The chain is built from TRBV28 and TRBJ2-2; 9 bases are a match to TRBD1. CDR1 is MDHEN and CDR2 is SYDVKM in the germline V gene. After removal of 1 base from V and 1 base from J, the junction contained 1 base not matched to a gene. This CDR3 region has 16 residues.

This clonotype was counted only a few times. This rearrangement joins TRBV12-3 or TRBV12-4 to TRBJ1-2; D perhaps matches TRBD1 (6 bases). V was shortened by 0 bases and J by 7 bases, with 15 bases between the two germline ends. The CDR3 is 15 residues long. Here the CDR3 DNA reads TGTGCCAGCAGTTTAGCAGGGCGGGGGGCCGGTGGCTACACCTTC. Amino acids: CASSLAGRGAGGYTF.

Comment on this clonotype: One end of the junction fails to match germline, which may point to a read error. V and J are TRBV12-3 or TRBV12-4 and TRBJ2-3; possibly TRBD2 for D (6 bases). The CDR3 is 15 amino acids. The CDR3 sequence is CASSLVTGDADTQYF. The CDR3 bases are TGTGCAAGCAGTTTAGTAACGGGGGACGCAGATACGCAGTATTTT.

This clonotype was counted a few times. The chain links TRBV5-1 to TRBJ2-3, with a weak D call TRBD1 (7 bases). The CDR3 totals 17 residues. Germline CDR1 SGHRS, CDR2 YFSETQ. V lost 1 base and J 2 bases, leaving 17 bases between the germline ends. The CDR3 reads CASSLYGGQTLTDTQYF. CDR3 nucleotide sequence: TGCGCCAGCAGCTTGTACGGGGGACAGACTCTCACAGATACGCAGTATTTT. Full variable domain (missing parts from reference TRBV5-1 and TRBJ2-3): KAGVTQTPRYLIKTRGQQVTLSCSPISGHRSVSWYQQTPGQGLQFLFEYFSETQRNKGNFPGRFSGRQFSNSRSEMNVSTLELGDSALYLCASSLYGGQTLTDTQYFGPGTRLTVL.

The gene calls are TRBV2 and TRBJ2-7; D remains ambiguous. Germline V gene sequence: CDR1 SNHLY, CDR2 FYNNEI. The CDR3 sequence is 14 residues long. The V end lost 3 bases, the J end lost 2 bases, and 11 bases lay between the germline ends. DNA for the CDR3: TGTGCCAGCAGTGAGAACAACCCTCCCTACGAGCAGTACTTC. Its translation: CASSENNPPYEQYF.

V is TRBV18 and J is TRBJ1-6; TRBD1 is a possible D gene (5 bases). Germline V CDR1 and CDR2: KGHSH, LQKENI. Trimming left V 1 base short and J 0 bases short, with 13 bases between. The CDR3 contains 18 residues. The CDR3 DNA sequence: TGTGCCAGCTCACCACTAGCCGACAGAAGCTCCTATAATTCACCCCTCCACTTT. Translated, it gives CASSPLADRSSYNSPLHF.

The chain joins TRBV4-3 to TRBJ2-7; no clear D. Deletions cut 0 bases from V and 0 bases from J, with 9 bases between. This CDR3 has 15 amino acids. Germline V gene data show CDR1 as LGHNA and CDR2 as YSLEER. The CDR3 nucleotides read TGCGCCAGCAGCCAAGATACGTCGGTCTCCTACGAGCAGTACTTC. Residues: CASSQDTSVSYEQYF.

The chain employs TRBV4-2 and TRBJ2-3, with 14 bases matching TRBD2. Per the germline V gene, CDR1 is LGHNA and CDR2 is YNFKEQ. Trimming took 4 bases from V and 5 from J; bases not matched to a gene: 8. This CDR3 region has 17 residues. CDR3 region: CASSRPGLAGVGDTQYF. Written as DNA, the CDR3 is TGTGCCAGCAGCCGCCCGGGACTAGCGGGGGTTGGAGATACGCAGTATTTT.

This chain uses TRBV6-5 with TRBJ2-7, with 9 bases lining up with TRBD2. The CDR3 runs 15 residues. CDR1 is MNHEY and CDR2 is SVGAGI in the germline V gene. V dropped 5 bases and J dropped 2; count of bases not matched to a gene: 7. The CDR3 sequence: CASSPSGGTAYEQYF. CDR3 sequence (DNA): TGTGCCAGCAGTCCGAGCGGGGGGACAGCCTACGAGCAGTACTTC.

Points on this clonotype: A read error may explain this, as a much larger clone is one base away. The chain employs TRBV4-2 and TRBJ2-1; 12 bases align to TRBD2. V trimming: 2 bases; J trimming: 8 bases; junction bases outside the gene matches: 10. The CDR3 runs 17 residues. Looked up from germline, CDR1 is LGHNA and CDR2 is YNFKEQ. DNA of the CDR3: TGTGCCAGCAGCCAATTAACTAGCGGGGGGTCCAACGATGAGCAGTTCTTC. Translating gives CASSQLTSGGSNDEQFF.

The chain joins TRBV9 to TRBJ2-7, with D unclear. The CDR3 consists of 13 residues. The V gene's germline CDR1 is SGDLS and CDR2 YYNGEE. The V gene lost 0 bases and the J gene lost 5 bases, with 9 bases spanning the gap. The CDR3 loop reads CASSVGLGDEQYF. For the CDR3, the DNA is TGTGCCAGCAGCGTAGGCCTTGGGGACGAGCAGTACTTC.

V usage is TRBV7-2 and J usage is TRBJ2-3; perhaps TRBD2 as D (5 bases). Germline V lookup: CDR1 SGHTA, CDR2 FQGNSA. V dropped 5 bases and J dropped 0 bases, with 12 bases sitting between them. This CDR3 is built from 15 residues. This chain's CDR3 is CASSRGHWSTDTQYF. In nucleotides, the CDR3 is TGTGCCAGCAGCCGCGGGCACTGGAGCACAGATACGCAGTATTTT.

J is TRBJ2-5 and V is TRBV24-1, with a weak D call TRBD1 (6 bases). The CDR3 consists of 17 residues. Germline V gives CDR1 KGHDR, CDR2 SFDVKD. The ends were cut back, 2 bases at V and 1 base at J, with 16 bases in the middle. DNA of the CDR3: TGTGCCACCAGTGATTGGACAGACTCTAGCTTCCAAGAGACCCAGTACTTC. Translation: CATSDWTDSSFQETQYF.

V and J are TRBV20-1 and TRBJ1-2, with a possible D match to TRBD1 (5 bases). Per the germline V gene, CDR1 is DFQATT and CDR2 is SNEGSKA (reference sequence). The CDR3 is 11 residues long. Trimming pared 5 bases from V and 8 bases from J, leaving 12 bases between. In DNA, the CDR3 is TGCAGTGCTGAGGTCGGGGACGGCTACACCTTC. As protein: CSAEVGDGYTF.

The chain links TRBV7-9 to TRBJ2-7; 10 positions match TRBD1. The J call may be wrong; the DNA end is better matched by TRBJ2-4. Germline lookup yields CDR1 SEHNR and CDR2 FQNEAQ (reference sequence). This CDR3 comprises 18 residues. CDR3 nucleotide sequence: TGTGCCAGCAGCTTGGCCGGGACAGGGGACCCCGCCAAAAACATTCAGTACTTC. It translates to CASSLAGTGDPAKNIQYF.

The chain is built from TRBV4-2 and TRBJ1-4; 7 nucleotides agree with TRBD1. The CDR3 loop spans 15 amino acids. The J segment lost 8 bases and the V segment lost 3 bases, leaving 9 bases of the junction unmatched. CDR1 is LGHNA and CDR2 is YNFKEQ in the germline V gene. Here the CDR3 reads CASSHARGEGEKLFF. In DNA, the CDR3 is TGTGCCAGCAGCCATGCCAGGGGGGAGGGCGAAAAACTGTTTTTT.